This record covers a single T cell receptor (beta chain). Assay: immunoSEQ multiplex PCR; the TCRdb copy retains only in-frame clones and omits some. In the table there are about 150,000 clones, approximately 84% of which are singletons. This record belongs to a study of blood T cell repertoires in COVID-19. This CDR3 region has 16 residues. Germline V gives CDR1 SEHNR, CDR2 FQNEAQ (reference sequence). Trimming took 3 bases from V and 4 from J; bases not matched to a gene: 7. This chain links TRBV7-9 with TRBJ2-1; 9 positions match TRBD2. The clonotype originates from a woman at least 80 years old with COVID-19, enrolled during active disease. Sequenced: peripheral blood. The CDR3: CASSFRRGGGYNEQFF. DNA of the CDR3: TGTGCCAGCAGCTTTAGGCGGGGGGGAGGATACAATGAGCAGTTCTTC.